This TCR beta chain was sequenced for a study of blood T cells in healthy people across ages. A sample-barcoded 5' primer and a J-beta primer mix were used in a second PCR of about 7 to 12 cycles. TCRdb ran MiXCR on the 5' RACE reads and lists one entry per CDR3 protein. The data contain about 570,000 distinct CDR3 sequences, approximately 25% of them seen just once; the ten biggest clones take up under 20%. Germline V gene lookup returns CDR1 SGHTA and CDR2 FQGNSA. The germline V and J ends were trimmed by 4 bases and 6 bases, with 14 bases remaining between them. The CDR3 is 14 amino acids. The TCR comes from a woman between 65 and 79 years old in good health. What was sequenced was blood. This chain joins TRBV7-2 and TRBJ2-3; the D gene is possibly TRBD2 (7 bases). CDR3 sequence (DNA): TGTGCCAGCAGCTGGGGGGGGGGCTCGGATACGCAGTATTTT. Translated, it gives CASSWGGGSDTQYF.